These 21 T cell receptor beta chains came from one sample sequenced in a study of regulatory T cells in long-lasting Graves disease (dated by TCRdb to the early 2020s). The library was produced with multiplex PCR. The run used an Illumina HiSeq 4000. TCR beta libraries were built with iRepertoire HTBI primers and Arm-PCR amplification of CDR3 regions. The raw public data were reprocessed by TCRdb itself: fastp quality trimming at Q25, MiXCR clonotype calling, in-frame beta chains only. Records with the same CDR3 protein are collapsed into one entry carrying the most frequent genes and DNA. The sample table lists 310,000 or so distinct CDR3 sequences, 20% to 25% of them with a count of one. More than 50% of the sample is held by the ten biggest clonotypes. According to the study, the label for this sample's time point signals: persistent/refractory GD, antithyroid drugs over 5 years with positive TRAb. RNA was extracted from PBMCs in TRIzol for both TCR sequencing and RNA sequencing.

This sample comprised peripheral blood mononuclear cells (PBMCs), obtained when the disease was refractory, from a patient treated with antithyroid drugs. The receptors were gathered from a female donor with Graves disease.

A few counts support this clonotype. The chain has TRBV5-1 and TRBJ1-1; 9 bases align to TRBD1. The J segment lost 5 bases and the V segment lost 3 bases, leaving 5 bases of the junction unmatched. This CDR3 region has 14 residues. The germline V gene encodes CDR1 SGHRS and CDR2 YFSETQ. Here the CDR3 DNA reads TGCGCCAGCAGCTGGACAGGGGAGTGGACTGAAGCTTTCTTT. This translates into CASSWTGEWTEAFF. Variable domain in full (rest from reference TRBV5-1 and TRBJ1-1): KAGVTQTPRYLIKTRGQQVTLSCSPISGHRSVSWYQQTPGQGLQFLFEYFSETQRNKGNFPGRFSGRQFSNSRSEMNVSTLELGDSALYLCASSWTGEWTEAFFGQGTRLTVV.

The rearrangement uses TRBV6-1 and TRBJ1-2; tentative D call: TRBD1 (5 bases). The V end was cut by 4 bases, the J end by 8 bases, with 14 bases between. Germline V gives CDR1 MNHNS, CDR2 SASEGT. This CDR3 comprises 13 residues. The CDR3 sequence is CASSVGGAVGYTF. In nucleotides, the CDR3 is TGTGCCAGCAGTGTCGGGGGAGCCGTGGGCTACACCTTC.

This clonotype was picked up a small number of times. The genes are TRBV18 and TRBJ2-7; 7 bases match TRBD1. This CDR3 comprises 14 residues. V shed 5 bases, J shed 0 bases, and the junction held 4 bases outside the gene matches. Germline V gives CDR1 KGHSH, CDR2 LQKENI. CDR3 sequence reads: CASSRDSASYEQYF. In DNA, the CDR3 is TGTGCCAGCTCAAGGGACAGTGCCTCCTACGAGCAGTACTTC.

This chain links TRBV10-1 with TRBJ1-1; TRBD1 is a possible D gene (5 bases). This CDR3 region has 13 residues. CDR1 is WNHNN and CDR2 is SYGVQD in the germline V gene (reference sequence). Trimming left V 7 bases short and J 2 bases short, with 11 bases between. CDR3 amino acids: CASTGTLNTEAFF. The CDR3, as DNA: TGCGCCAGCACCGGGACGTTAAACACTGAAGCTTTCTTT.

V and J are TRBV7-6 and TRBJ2-2; possibly TRBD1 for D (5 bases). V shed 1 base and J shed 2 bases, with 8 bases lying between them. The CDR3 has 15 residues. Germline CDR1 reads SGHVS; CDR2 reads FNYEAQ. The CDR3 protein is CASSLEQENTGELFF. The CDR3 DNA reads as TGTGCCAGCAGCTTAGAACAGGAAAACACCGGGGAGCTGTTTTTT.

Remarks on this clonotype: One junction end does not reproduce the germline sequence, and a read error may be involved. This chain links TRBV19 with TRBJ2-7, with 11 bases identical to TRBD2. Germline V CDR1 and CDR2: LNHDA, SQIVND (reference sequence). The CDR3 extends over 16 amino acids. Here the CDR3 DNA reads TGTGCCAGCAGTAAGGCCGGGACTAGCGGCTCCTACGAGCAGTACTTC. Its protein product is CASSKAGTSGSYEQYF.

This clonotype came up many times. V usage is TRBV6-1 and J usage is TRBJ2-7; a weak D match, TRBD2 (6 bases). The CDR3 length is 15 residues. The V end was cut by 8 bases, the J end by 0 bases, with 17 bases between. Germline V gives CDR1 MNHNS, CDR2 SASEGT. The CDR3 loop reads CASEARRVSSYEQYF. The CDR3 region has the DNA TGTGCCAGCGAAGCTCGGAGGGTGAGCTCCTACGAGCAGTACTTC.

This clonotype was detected a few times. This CDR3 reads CASSPLAGRARVYNEQFF. Here the CDR3 DNA reads TGTGCCAGCAGTCCCCTAGCGGGGAGGGCCAGGGTGTACAATGAGCAGTTCTTC. The genes are TRBV28 and TRBJ2-1; TRBD2 aligns across 9 bases. The CDR3 length is 18 residues. Per germline, CDR1 MDHEN and CDR2 SYDVKM. Unmatched junction bases numbered 15, after V lost 5 bases and J lost 4 bases.

To note about this clonotype: A much larger clone lies a single base off, so this may be a read error. The chain has TRBV24-1 and TRBJ2-7, with a tentative D call TRBD2 (6 bases). Germline loops: CDR1 KGHDR, CDR2 SFDVKD. Trimming removed 4 bases at V and 7 bases at J, with 10 bases between. The CDR3 sequence is 12 residues long. The CDR3 nucleotides are TGTGCCACCAGTGACGCACGGGGGGAGCAGTACTTC. Residues: CATSDARGEQYF.

This clonotype came up a few times. The chain carries TRBV30 and TRBJ1-1; D unclear. The CDR3 has 13 residues. Germline values: CDR1 GTSNPN, CDR2 SVGIG (reference sequence). The V end was cut by 2 bases, the J end by 1 base, with 8 bases between. CDR3 protein: CAWSPNTNTEAFF. For the CDR3, the DNA is TGTGCCTGGAGTCCCAACACGAACACTGAAGCTTTCTTT.

This clonotype was counted ten times or more. The DNA for the CDR3 is TGTGCCAGCAGTTTTGCGGGGAACTATGGCTACACCTTC. Translated, it gives CASSFAGNYGYTF. This rearrangement joins TRBV12-3 or TRBV12-4 to TRBJ1-2; D ambiguous. With 3 bases removed from V and 2 bases from J, the gap between germline ends came to 7 bases. There are 13 residues in the CDR3.

This clonotype has only a few counts. This sequence joins TRBV12-3 or TRBV12-4 and TRBJ1-1; tentative D call: TRBD1 (6 bases). V was cut by 2 bases and J by 1 base, with 11 bases left in between. CDR3 size: 15 residues. For the CDR3, the DNA is TGTGCCAGCAGTTTACCAGGGGTCCCGAACACTGAAGCTTTCTTT. Its translation: CASSLPGVPNTEAFF.

V gene TRBV27 combines with J gene TRBJ2-7, with 9 nucleotides matching TRBD2. The V and J ends lost 6 bases and 0 bases, in that order; junction bases with no gene match: 9. Per the germline V gene, CDR1 is MNHEY and CDR2 is SMNVEV (reference sequence). The CDR3 extends over 16 amino acids. The CDR3 region is CASSLTSGGISYEQYF. CDR3 DNA: TGTGCCAGCAGCCTGACTAGCGGAGGTATCTCCTACGAGCAGTACTTC.

This clonotype was counted ten times or more. V gene TRBV9 combines with J gene TRBJ2-7; D call uncertain. V dropped 5 bases and J dropped 6 bases, with 18 bases sitting between them. CDR1 and CDR2 from the germline V gene are SGDLS and YYNGEE. The CDR3 consists of 14 residues. The CDR3 DNA follows: TGTGCCAGCAGTTTGGCAGATTTAACTCGCGAGCAGTACTTC. It codes for CASSLADLTREQYF.

This clonotype came up a few times. CDR3 in amino acids: CASSKEVGLVGGSSYEQYF. The CDR3 region has the DNA TGTGCCAGCAGTAAGGAAGTGGGACTAGTGGGAGGCAGCTCCTACGAGCAGTACTTC. The chain uses TRBV9 and TRBJ2-7; TRBD2 agrees at 8 bases. The CDR3 sequence is 19 residues long. Germline V gene lookup returns CDR1 SGDLS and CDR2 YYNGEE. The V and J ends lost 5 bases and 0 bases, in that order; junction bases with no gene match: 19. Based on the CDR3 plus reference TRBV9 and TRBJ2-7, the full variable domain is DSGVTQTPKHLITATGQRVTLRCSPRSGDLSVYWYQQSLDQGLQFLIQYYNGEERAKGNILERFSAQQFPDLHSELNLSSLELGDSALYFCASSKEVGLVGGSSYEQYFGPGTRLTVT.

The chain links TRBV9 to TRBJ2-5, with no clear D. CDR3 length equals 12 residues. Germline V lookup: CDR1 SGDLS, CDR2 YYNGEE. Deletions cut 2 bases from V and 0 bases from J, with 2 bases between. In DNA form, the CDR3 reads TGTGCCAGCAGCGTTGACCAAGAGACCCAGTACTTC. Its translation is CASSVDQETQYF.

With regard to this clonotype: This may arise from a read error, as a much more abundant clone is one base away. The J gene is TRBJ2-7, the V gene TRBV6-2 or TRBV6-3; TRBD2 agrees at 7 bases. Germline loops: CDR1 MNHEY, CDR2 SVGEGT. CDR3 length equals 14 residues. In nucleotides, the CDR3 is TGTGCCAACAGTGATTACCTGGGAGGGTACGAGCAGTACTTC. Encoded protein: CANSDYLGGYEQYF.

This clonotype has ten or more counts. The chain is built from TRBV7-2 and TRBJ1-2, with TRBD1 matching 8 bases. Germline V lookup: CDR1 SGHTA, CDR2 FQGNSA. The V gene end was trimmed by 2 bases and the J gene end by 8 bases; junction bases not matched to a gene: 13. The CDR3 consists of 16 residues. CDR3: CASSLFPPTGGGGYTF. The CDR3 nucleotides read TGTGCCAGCAGCTTATTTCCGCCCACAGGGGGTGGGGGCTACACCTTC. Looking up the rest from reference TRBV7-2 and TRBJ1-2 gives the full variable domain: GAGVSQSPSNKVTEKGKDVELRCDPISGHTALYWYRQSLGQGLEFLIYFQGNSAPDKSGLPSDRFSAERTGGSVSTLTIQRTQQEDSAVYLCASSLFPPTGGGGYTFGSGTRLTVV.

This clonotype was found many times. The V and J genes are TRBV19 and TRBJ1-5; unclear D gene. The CDR3 extends over 15 amino acids. Trimming left V 8 bases short and J 0 bases short, with 14 bases between. The germline gives CDR1 LNHDA, CDR2 SQIVND (reference sequence). Here the CDR3 reads CASSTDEYSNQPQHF. CDR3 sequence (DNA): TGTGCCAGTTCGACGGACGAATATAGCAATCAGCCCCAGCATTTT.

Details on this clonotype: A much larger clone differs by one base, so this may be a read error. The rearrangement links TRBV2 to TRBJ1-1; weak D call: TRBD1 (5 bases). The CDR3 spans 15 residues. Germline V gives CDR1 SNHLY, CDR2 FYNNEI. CDR3 coding DNA: TGTGCCAGCAGTGAAGGGGGGGACCTGAACACTGAAGCTTCCTTT. It specifies CASSEGGDLNTEASF.

This clonotype was detected a few times. The chain couples TRBV6-2 or TRBV6-3 to TRBJ1-2, with TRBD1 matching 9 bases. The CDR3 contains 14 residues. Unmatched junction bases numbered 5, after V lost 5 bases and J lost 4 bases. Germline V gene data show CDR1 as MNHEY and CDR2 as SVGEGT. CDR3 loop: CASSPTGGRYGYTF. Written as DNA, the CDR3 is TGTGCCAGCAGTCCAACAGGGGGCCGCTATGGCTACACCTTC.